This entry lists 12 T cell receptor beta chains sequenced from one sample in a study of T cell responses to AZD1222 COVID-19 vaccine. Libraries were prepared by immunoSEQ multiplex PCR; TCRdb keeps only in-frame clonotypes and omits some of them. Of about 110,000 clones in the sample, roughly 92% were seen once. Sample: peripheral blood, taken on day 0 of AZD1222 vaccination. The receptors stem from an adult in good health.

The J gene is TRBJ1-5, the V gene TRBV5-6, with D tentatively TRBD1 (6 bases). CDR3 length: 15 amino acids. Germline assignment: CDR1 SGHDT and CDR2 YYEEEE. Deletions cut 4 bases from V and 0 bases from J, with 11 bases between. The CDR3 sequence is CASSPRGYSNQPQHF. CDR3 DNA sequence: TGTGCCAGCAGCCCCAGGGGATATAGCAATCAGCCCCAGCATTTT.

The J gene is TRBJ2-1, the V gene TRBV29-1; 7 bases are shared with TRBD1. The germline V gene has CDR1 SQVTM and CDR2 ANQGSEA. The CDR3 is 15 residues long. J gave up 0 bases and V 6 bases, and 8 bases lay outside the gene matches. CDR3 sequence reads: CSVSYRGVSYNEQFF. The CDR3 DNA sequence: TGCAGCGTCTCCTACAGGGGAGTCTCCTACAATGAGCAGTTCTTC.

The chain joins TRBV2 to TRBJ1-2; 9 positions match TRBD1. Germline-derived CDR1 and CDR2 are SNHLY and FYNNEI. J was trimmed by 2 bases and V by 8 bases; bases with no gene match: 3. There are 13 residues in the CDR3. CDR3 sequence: CASAGTGNYGYTF. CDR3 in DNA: TGTGCCAGCGCCGGGACAGGGAACTATGGCTACACCTTC.

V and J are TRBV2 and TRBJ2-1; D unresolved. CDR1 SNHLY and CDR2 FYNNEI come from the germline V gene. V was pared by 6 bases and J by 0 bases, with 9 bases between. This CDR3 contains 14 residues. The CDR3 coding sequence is TGTGCCAGCAGGCACGGCAGCTCCTACAATGAGCAGTTCTTC. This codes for CASRHGSSYNEQFF.

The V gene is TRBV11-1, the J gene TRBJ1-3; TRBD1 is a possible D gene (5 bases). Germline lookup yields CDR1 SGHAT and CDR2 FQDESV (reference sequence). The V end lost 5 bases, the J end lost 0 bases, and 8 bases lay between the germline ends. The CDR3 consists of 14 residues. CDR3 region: CASSPTASGNTIYF. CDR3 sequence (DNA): TGTGCCAGCAGCCCGACAGCCTCTGGAAACACCATATATTTT. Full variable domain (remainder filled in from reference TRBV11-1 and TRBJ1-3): EAEVAQSPRYKITEKSQAVAFWCDPISGHATLYWYRQILGQGPELLVQFQDESVVDDSQLPKDRFSAERLKGVDSTLKIQPAELGDSAMYLCASSPTASGNTIYFGEGSWLTVV.

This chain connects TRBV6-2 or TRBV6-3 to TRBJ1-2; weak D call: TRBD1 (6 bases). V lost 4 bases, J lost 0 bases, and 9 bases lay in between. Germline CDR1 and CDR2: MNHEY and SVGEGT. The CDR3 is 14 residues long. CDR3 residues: CASSSEGANYGYTF. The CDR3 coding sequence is TGTGCCAGCAGTTCTGAGGGGGCTAACTATGGCTACACCTTC.

In nucleotides, the CDR3 is TGTGCCAGCTCACCAACCCCAGGGGGGAGTTCACCCCTCCACTTT. Amino acid sequence: CASSPTPGGSSPLHF. The gene calls are TRBV18 and TRBJ1-6, with 7 positions matching TRBD1. Germline V gene data show CDR1 as KGHSH and CDR2 as LQKENI. V lost 2 bases and J lost 9; bases outside the gene matches: 7. The CDR3 covers 15 residues.

The CDR3 reads CASSLGGTPHQPQHF. CDR3 nucleotide sequence: TGTGCCAGCAGTTTAGGTGGGACACCCCATCAGCCCCAGCATTTT. The rearrangement uses TRBV27 and TRBJ1-5; D is perhaps TRBD1 (6 bases). Trimming shortened V by 2 bases and J by 5 bases, and 13 bases separated the two germline ends. Germline CDR1 is MNHEY and CDR2 is SMNVEV (reference sequence). The CDR3 extends over 15 amino acids.

Here the CDR3 DNA reads TGTGCCAGCTCATCGAGTACAGGGGTCACTGAAGCTTTCTTT. This gives the protein CASSSSTGVTEAFF. V usage is TRBV18 and J usage is TRBJ1-1, with 7 bases identical to TRBD1. In germline, CDR1 is KGHSH, CDR2 LQKENI. This CDR3 is built from 14 residues. Trimming removed 5 bases from V and 4 bases from J; junction bases left unmatched: 7.

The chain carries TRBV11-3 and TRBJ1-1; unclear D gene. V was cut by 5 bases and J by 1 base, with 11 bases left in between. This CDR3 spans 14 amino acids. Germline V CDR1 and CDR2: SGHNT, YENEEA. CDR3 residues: CASSRITANTEAFF. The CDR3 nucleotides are TGTGCCAGCAGCCGGATAACAGCGAACACTGAAGCTTTCTTT.

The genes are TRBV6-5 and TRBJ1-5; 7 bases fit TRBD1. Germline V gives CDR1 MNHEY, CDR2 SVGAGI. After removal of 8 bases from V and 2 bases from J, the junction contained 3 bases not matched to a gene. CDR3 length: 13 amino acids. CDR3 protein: CASWQGGNQPQHF. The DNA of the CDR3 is TGTGCCAGCTGGCAGGGGGGCAATCAGCCCCAGCATTTT.

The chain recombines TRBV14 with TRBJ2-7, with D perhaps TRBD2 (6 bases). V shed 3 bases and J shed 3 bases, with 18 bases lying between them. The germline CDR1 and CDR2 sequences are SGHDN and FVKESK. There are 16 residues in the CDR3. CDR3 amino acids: CASSHLHGGGNYEQYF. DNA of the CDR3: TGTGCCAGCAGCCATCTTCACGGTGGGGGGAACTACGAGCAGTACTTC.